This is a list of T cell receptor beta chains from one sample in a study of neurological immune-mediated disorders. TCRdb reanalysed the 5' RACE reads using MiXCR and keeps one entry per CDR3 protein. The sample has some 78,000 distinct CDR3 sequences, 5% to 5.5% seen once. Sample: PBMCs. Every receptor here comes from a woman between 25 and 40 years old with multiple sclerosis. CDR3s include the opening cysteine and the closing phenylalanine or tryptophan. The D gene is left open where the match is weak. The size field is filled for only some rows; it gives once, few, many or a size class.

V	size	J	D	CDR3	DNA
TRBV5-6	many	TRBJ2-3	NA	CASSLGLASDTQYF	TGTGCCAGCAGCTTGGGGCTAGCCTCAGATACGCAGTATTTT
TRBV20-1	few	TRBJ2-1	NA	CSASEPLGSYNEQFF	TGCAGTGCTAGTGAGCCCCTAGGTTCCTACAATGAGCAGTTCTTC
TRBV5-8	many	TRBJ2-3	TRBD2	CASTRRGGWSTDTQYF	TGTGCCAGCACCCGACGGGGGGGCTGGAGCACAGATACGCAGTATTTT
TRBV5-1	many	TRBJ2-7	TRBD2	CASSLVAGTSYEQYF	TGCGCCAGCAGCTTGGTAGCGGGAACGTCCTACGAGCAGTACTTC
TRBV20-1	many	TRBJ2-1	NA	CSARAFRVTDEQFF	TGCAGTGCTAGAGCTTTCCGCGTCACAGATGAGCAGTTCTTC
TRBV10-1	many	TRBJ2-3	NA	CASSEFVTSTDTQYF	TGCGCCAGCAGTGAATTTGTCACTAGCACAGATACGCAGTATTTT
TRBV5-1	NA	TRBJ2-2	NA	CASSLKVENTGELFF	TGCGCCAGCAGCTTGAAAGTGGAAAACACCGGGGAGCTGTTTTTT
TRBV29-1	few	TRBJ1-2	TRBD1	CSVWDSFYGYTF	TGCAGCGTCTGGGACAGCTTCTATGGCTACACCTTC
TRBV20-1	few	TRBJ2-1	NA	CSTSERTYNEQFF	TGCAGTACCTCGGAACGGACCTACAATGAGCAGTTCTTC
TRBV7-9	few	TRBJ2-3	NA	CASSAESGVSYPGDTQYF	TGTGCCAGCAGCGCGGAATCAGGGGTGAGCTACCCAGGGGATACGCAGTATTTT